These 31 T cell receptor beta chains were all obtained from the same sample, sequenced in a study of OX40 agonist ivuxolimab in advanced cancers. Assay used: immunoSEQ multiplex PCR; TCRdb lists only in-frame clones, some missing. The repertoire holds under 70,000 clones, with 85% as singletons. This specimen was CD4+ or CD8+ T cells sorted from blood, taken in a trial of the OX40 agonist ivuxolimab. The receptors were sampled from an adult with an advanced solid tumor such as melanoma, head and neck, liver or kidney cancer.

In its sample, this clone was seen once. The CDR3 bases are TGTGCCAGCAGCCAACTACCGACAGGGTCCTTAACCTACGAGCAGTACTTC. Translated, it gives CASSQLPTGSLTYEQYF. The V call is TRBV5-4, the J call TRBJ2-7; 7 bases align to TRBD1. The trim removed 4 bases at V and 2 bases at J, leaving 15 bases unmatched. From germline, CDR1 is SGHNT and CDR2 YYREEE (reference sequence). This CDR3 is 17 amino acids long.

The rearrangement joins TRBV7-2 to TRBJ2-5; no reliable D call. Germline V gives CDR1 SGHTA, CDR2 FQGNSA. V was shortened by 5 bases and J by 0 bases, with 4 bases between the two germline ends. CDR3 length: 12 residues. This CDR3 is CASSGYQETQYF. DNA of the CDR3: TGTGCCAGCAGCGGGTACCAAGAGACCCAGTACTTC.

The rearrangement links TRBV5-6 to TRBJ1-1, with TRBD1 matching 9 bases. CDR1 and CDR2 from the germline V gene are SGHDT and YYEEEE. The CDR3 extends over 14 amino acids. V lost 0 bases, J lost 5 bases, and 2 bases stayed unmatched. DNA for the CDR3: TGTGCCAGCAGCTTGGCCGGACAGGGGACTGAAGCTTTCTTT. The encoded protein is CASSLAGQGTEAFF. The full variable domain, in which reference TRBV5-6 and TRBJ1-1 provide the parts outside the CDR3, is DAGVTQSPTHLIKTRGQQVTLRCSPKSGHDTVSWYQQALGQGPQFIFQYYEEEERQRGNFPDRFSGHQFPNYSSELNVNALLLGDSALYLCASSLAGQGTEAFFGQGTRLTVV.

The V and J genes are TRBV21-1 and TRBJ2-7. TRBV21-1 is marked as a pseudogene. CDR3 length equals 13 residues. The CDR3 reads CASSKDGTDEQYF. Written as DNA, the CDR3 is TGTGCCAGCAGCAAAGATGGGACCGACGAGCAGTACTTC.

CDR3 sequence: CASSPTGTDYEQYF. The CDR3 nucleotides read TGTGCCAGCAGCCCAACCGGGACAGACTACGAGCAGTACTTC. J is TRBJ2-7 and V is TRBV7-9; TRBD1 matches 7 bases. V dropped 5 bases and J dropped 3; count of bases not matched to a gene: 7. Germline CDR1 SEHNR, CDR2 FQNEAQ (reference sequence). This CDR3 is 14 amino acids long.

This clone came up once. The chain couples TRBV4-1 to TRBJ1-4, with D perhaps TRBD1 (5 bases). From germline, CDR1 is MGHRA and CDR2 YSYEKL. This CDR3 has 16 residues. Trimming took off 2 bases at V and 0 bases at J, with 10 bases between the two ends. CDR3 DNA: TGCGCCAGCAGCCAAAAGACGGGGGCAACTAATGAAAAACTGTTTTTT. It encodes CASSQKTGATNEKLFF.

V usage is TRBV11-2 and J usage is TRBJ2-3; D remains ambiguous. CDR1 is SGHAT and CDR2 is FQNNGV in the germline V gene. V was shortened by 5 bases and J by 0 bases, with 12 bases between the two germline ends. CDR3 size: 15 residues. CDR3 coding DNA: TGTGCCAGCAGCCAACGCGAATCTAGCACAGATACGCAGTATTTT. It yields the protein CASSQRESSTDTQYF.

The V gene is TRBV6-1, the J gene TRBJ2-5, with TRBD2 identical over 11 bases. The CDR3 runs 15 residues. V shed 7 bases and J 2 bases; nucleotides not matched to a gene: 6. Germline CDR1 MNHNS, CDR2 SASEGT. CDR3 sequence: CASNPVAGGQETQYF. As DNA, the CDR3 is TGTGCCAGCAATCCGGTAGCGGGAGGGCAAGAGACCCAGTACTTC.

The V and J genes are TRBV27 and TRBJ2-1, with 10 bases aligning to TRBD1. Germline V gene lookup returns CDR1 MNHEY and CDR2 SMNVEV (reference sequence). The CDR3 is 16 residues long. Losses at the gene ends were 5 bases for V and 4 bases for J; bases not matched to a gene: 8. CDR3: CASSRAGTGAYNEQFF. CDR3 DNA sequence: TGTGCCAGCAGTCGCGCCGGGACAGGGGCTTACAATGAGCAGTTCTTC.

The V and J genes are TRBV6-5 and TRBJ2-3; D might be TRBD1 (6 bases). Trimming removed 0 bases from V and 5 bases from J, with 15 bases in between. The V gene's germline CDR1 is MNHEY and CDR2 SVGAGI. The CDR3 is 16 residues long. The CDR3 protein is CASSYSNPSRGDTQYF. The CDR3 DNA sequence: TGTGCCAGCAGTTACTCGAACCCCTCCAGGGGAGATACGCAGTATTTT.

The CDR3 DNA reads TGTGCCAGCAGTGAGTTCGGCGAGCAGTACTTC. Translating gives CASSEFGEQYF. The chain employs TRBV6-8 and TRBJ2-7; D gene ambiguous. Germline V lookup: CDR1 MNHGY, CDR2 SAAAGT. Trimming took off 5 bases at V and 6 bases at J, with 8 bases between the two ends. The CDR3 is 11 residues long.

DNA of the CDR3: TGTGCCAGCAGCCTCCAAGCGGGGGGCACAGATACGCAGTATTTT. Translation gives CASSLQAGGTDTQYF. The gene calls are TRBV4-2 and TRBJ2-3, with 8 bases identical to TRBD2. V shed 4 bases, J shed 1 base, and the junction held 4 bases outside the gene matches. The germline CDR1 and CDR2 sequences are LGHNA and YNFKEQ. The CDR3 is 15 amino acids.

The chain links TRBV7-3 to TRBJ1-1; D is ambiguous. This CDR3 spans 14 amino acids. The V end was cut by 4 bases, the J end by 3 bases, with 12 bases between. Germline CDR1 and CDR2: SGHTA and FQGTGA. CDR3 sequence: CASSSRAQDTEAFF. In nucleotides, the CDR3 is TGTGCCAGCAGCTCCCGGGCGCAGGACACTGAAGCTTTCTTT.

This clone was picked up one time. CDR3 in amino acids: CASRTTGDEQYF. The DNA of the CDR3 is TGTGCCAGCAGGACAACAGGGGACGAGCAGTACTTC. This chain uses TRBV27 with TRBJ2-5; 7 bases map to TRBD1. The end of the DNA fits TRBJ2-7 better, so the J call may be wrong. The CDR3 is 12 residues long. Germline CDR1 and CDR2: MNHEY and SMNVEV (reference sequence).

V and J are TRBV18 and TRBJ1-2; D is uncertain. V lost 2 bases, J lost 2 bases, and 9 bases lay in between. CDR1 is KGHSH, CDR2 LQKENI, per germline. CDR3 length: 14 residues. The DNA of the CDR3 is TGTGCCAGCTCACCAATGCTGGGGAACTATGGCTACACCTTC. It translates to CASSPMLGNYGYTF. The full variable domain, its missing parts supplied by reference TRBV18 and TRBJ1-2, is NAGVMQNPRHLVRRRGQEARLRCSPMKGHSHVYWYRQLPEEGLKFMVYLQKENIIDESGMPKERFSAEFPKEGPSILRIQQVVRGDSAAYFCASSPMLGNYGYTFGSGTRLTVV.

V and J are TRBV11-3 and TRBJ2-3; D remains unclear. The CDR3 is 14 residues long. Germline V gives CDR1 SGHNT, CDR2 YENEEA. V was pared by 5 bases and J by 6 bases, with 15 bases between. CDR3 DNA sequence: TGTGCCAGCAGCCCCGGACCCGCCCAGGATACGCAGTATTTT. This encodes CASSPGPAQDTQYF.

The chain joins TRBV10-3 to TRBJ2-1; D may be TRBD2 (6 bases). Trimming left V 0 bases short and J 7 bases short, with 7 bases between. The CDR3 loop spans 13 amino acids. Germline V gene sequence: CDR1 ENHRY, CDR2 SYGVKD. The CDR3 loop is CAISESEGNEQFF. DNA for the CDR3: TGTGCCATCAGTGAGTCGGAGGGAAATGAGCAGTTCTTC.

The chain links TRBV7-3 to TRBJ2-1; 13 nucleotides match TRBD2. There are 15 residues in the CDR3. The germline V gene has CDR1 SGHTA and CDR2 FQGTGA. V lost 2 bases, J lost 8 bases, and 3 bases stayed unmatched. CDR3 region: CASSLGLAGVDEQFF. The CDR3 DNA is TGTGCCAGCAGCTTAGGACTAGCGGGAGTCGATGAGCAGTTCTTC.

The V call is TRBV18, the J call TRBJ1-4, with unresolved D. V gave up 3 bases and J gave up 4 bases, with 9 bases separating them. Germline V lookup: CDR1 KGHSH, CDR2 LQKENI. This CDR3 is 14 amino acids long. CDR3 in DNA: TGTGCCAGCTCACCCGAAACGGGTAATGAAAAACTGTTTTTT. It codes for CASSPETGNEKLFF.

The chain couples TRBV7-8 to TRBJ2-7, with 8 bases fitting TRBD1. V shed 7 bases and J 0 bases; nucleotides not matched to a gene: 8. Germline CDR1 reads SGHVS; CDR2 reads FQNEAQ. The CDR3 totals 15 residues. The CDR3 coding sequence is TGTGCCAGCACGCCGACAGGGGATAGCTCCTACGAGCAGTACTTC. This encodes CASTPTGDSSYEQYF.

The chain is built from TRBV6-1 and TRBJ1-1, with TRBD1 as a possible D gene (6 bases). Germline V gene lookup returns CDR1 MNHNS and CDR2 SASEGT. V lost 7 bases and J lost 0, with 12 bases in between. The CDR3 covers 14 residues. The DNA of the CDR3 is TGTGCCAGCACCGAGGGGGGGCTGAACACTGAAGCTTTCTTT. Protein product: CASTEGGLNTEAFF.

The chain employs TRBV25-1 and TRBJ2-1; D remains unclear. Between the trimmed V and J ends, which lost 0 bases and 14 bases, there was a span of 2 bases. The CDR3 sequence is 9 residues long. The germline CDR1 and CDR2 sequences are MGHDK and SYGVNS. In DNA, the CDR3 is TGTGCCAGCAGTGAATACGAGTTCTTC. It is translated as CASSEYEFF.

V gene TRBV5-6 combines with J gene TRBJ2-6; maybe TRBD2 (5 bases). CDR1 SGHDT and CDR2 YYEEEE come from the germline V gene. Trimming took off 0 bases at V and 3 bases at J, with 13 bases between the two ends. The CDR3 loop spans 17 amino acids. The CDR3: CASSLGPAGGGANVLTF. In DNA form, the CDR3 reads TGTGCCAGCAGCTTGGGGCCCGCGGGTGGTGGGGCCAACGTCCTGACTTTC.

This clone has a single count. The chain employs TRBV10-3 and TRBJ2-2; the D gene is possibly TRBD1 (6 bases). The CDR3 has 16 amino acids. V was trimmed by 3 bases and J by 1 base, leaving 12 bases between them. Germline lookup yields CDR1 ENHRY and CDR2 SYGVKD. CDR3: CAISELGTRNTGELFF. In DNA, the CDR3 is TGTGCCATCAGTGAACTAGGGACAAGGAACACCGGGGAGCTGTTTTTT.

The V call is TRBV28, the J call TRBJ2-1, with TRBD2 matching over 7 bases. Germline V gene data show CDR1 as MDHEN and CDR2 as SYDVKM. This CDR3 region has 15 residues. V shed 6 bases, J shed 4 bases, and the junction held 9 bases outside the gene matches. The chain's CDR3 is CASRLRDYQYNEQFF. CDR3 coding DNA: TGTGCCAGCAGACTCCGGGACTACCAATACAATGAGCAGTTCTTC.

The chain uses TRBV6-1 and TRBJ1-1, with 8 positions matching TRBD1. The trim removed 8 bases at V and 2 bases at J, leaving 1 base unmatched. The CDR3 is 12 residues long. Germline values: CDR1 MNHNS, CDR2 SASEGT. Here the CDR3 DNA reads TGTGCCAGCCAGGGGGCAAACACTGAAGCTTTCTTT. As protein: CASQGANTEAFF.

The chain has TRBV11-1 and TRBJ2-2, with D possibly matching TRBD1 (5 bases). CDR1 is SGHAT and CDR2 is FQDESV in the germline V gene (reference sequence). V was cut by 5 bases and J by 6 bases, with 10 bases left in between. The CDR3 contains 13 residues. This CDR3 is CASSPEGAGELFF. The CDR3 DNA follows: TGTGCCAGCAGCCCCGAAGGGGCCGGGGAGCTGTTTTTT.

The chain uses TRBV19 and TRBJ1-1, with 8 bases that match TRBD1. Germline V CDR1 and CDR2: LNHDA, SQIVND (reference sequence). V lost 8 bases and J lost 0; bases outside the gene matches: 2. CDR3 size: 13 residues. DNA for the CDR3: TGTGCCAGTCGGGACAGGTTGAACACTGAAGCTTTCTTT. Protein product: CASRDRLNTEAFF.

The V call is TRBV2, the J call TRBJ1-4, with 8 bases matching TRBD1. The germline CDR1 and CDR2 sequences are SNHLY and FYNNEI. The CDR3 has 16 amino acids. V gave up 6 bases and J gave up 0 bases; unmatched junction bases: 6. CDR3 sequence (DNA): TGTGCCAGCAGCGAGGGGGACAGGCCAACTAATGAAAAACTGTTTTTT. Translation: CASSEGDRPTNEKLFF. Based on the CDR3 plus reference TRBV2 and TRBJ1-4, the full variable domain is EPEVTQTPSHQVTQMGQEVILRCVPISNHLYFYWYRQILGQKVEFLVSFYNNEISEKSEIFDDQFSVERPDGSNFTLKIRSTKLEDSAMYFCASSEGDRPTNEKLFFGSGTQLSVL.

The V gene is TRBV2, the J gene TRBJ2-3; 8 nucleotides match TRBD2. This CDR3 contains 15 residues. With V trimmed by 1 base and J by 4 bases, 4 bases remained unmatched. Germline V lookup: CDR1 SNHLY, CDR2 FYNNEI. The CDR3 spells CASSEVPAGADTQYF. CDR3 nucleotides: TGTGCCAGCAGTGAAGTCCCAGCGGGGGCAGATACGCAGTATTTT.

J is TRBJ2-1 and V is TRBV4-1; D gene unclear. This CDR3 spans 13 amino acids. Germline V gene lookup returns CDR1 MGHRA and CDR2 YSYEKL. V shed 0 bases and J shed 10 bases, with 10 bases lying between them. As DNA, the CDR3 is TGCGCCAGCAGCCAAGAACCCCCTTGGGAGCAGTTCTTC. Translation: CASSQEPPWEQFF.